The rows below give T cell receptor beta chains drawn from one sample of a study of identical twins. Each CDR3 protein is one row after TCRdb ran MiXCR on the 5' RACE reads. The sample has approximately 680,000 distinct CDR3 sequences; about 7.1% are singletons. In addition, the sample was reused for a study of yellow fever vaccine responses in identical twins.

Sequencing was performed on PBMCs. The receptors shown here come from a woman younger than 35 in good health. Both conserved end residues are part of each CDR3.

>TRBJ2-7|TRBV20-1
CSARGRDSDYEQYF
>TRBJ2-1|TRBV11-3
CASSTDSSYNEQFF
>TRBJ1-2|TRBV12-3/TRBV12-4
CASSPNGQGRQWGYTF
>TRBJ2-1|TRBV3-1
CASSQDRVYNEQFF
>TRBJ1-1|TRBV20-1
CSASPGQGGNTEAFF
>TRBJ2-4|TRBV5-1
CASSRGPGMEDIQYF
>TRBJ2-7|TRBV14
CASSQDLPLASEQYF
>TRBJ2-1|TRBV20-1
CSARGLAGGYSSYNEQFF
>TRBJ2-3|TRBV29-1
CSVKVGTYTDTQYF
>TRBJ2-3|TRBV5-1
CASSLEGGGLNTQYF
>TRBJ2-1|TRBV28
CASTHSQGRKNEQFF
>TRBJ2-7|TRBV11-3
CASSRGTGDYEQYF
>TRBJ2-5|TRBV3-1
CASSQVPLKETQYF
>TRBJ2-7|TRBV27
CASSLAAPGEQYF
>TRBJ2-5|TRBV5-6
CASTPAGSRSETQYF
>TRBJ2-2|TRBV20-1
CSARVTGELFF
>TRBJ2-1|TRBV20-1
CSAKRLAEPSEQFF
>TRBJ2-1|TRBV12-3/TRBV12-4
CASSPVYDSSYNEQFF
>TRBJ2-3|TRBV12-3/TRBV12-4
CASIQSGAGDTQYF
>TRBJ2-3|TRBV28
CASSSRSSGGPLDTQYF
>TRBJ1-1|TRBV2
CASSEATNTEAFF
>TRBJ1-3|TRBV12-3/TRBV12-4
CASSSQVTGNTIYF
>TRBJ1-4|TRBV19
CASGRRNEKLFF
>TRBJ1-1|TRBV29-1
CSVDRIGQGRTEAFF
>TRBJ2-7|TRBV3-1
CASSQTSGAGEQYF
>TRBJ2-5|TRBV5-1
CASSLLTGGPQETQYF
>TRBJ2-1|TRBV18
CASSPLNNEQFF
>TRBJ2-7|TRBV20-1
CSARDPLGFTNYEQYF
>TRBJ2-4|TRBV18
CASSPSAWDIQYF
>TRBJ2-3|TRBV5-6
CASSFYGLAGSTDTQYF
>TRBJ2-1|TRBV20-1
CSARDFAGAYNEQFF
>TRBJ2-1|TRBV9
CASSVAPGGPYNEQFF
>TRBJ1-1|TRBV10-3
CAIGQGASEAFF
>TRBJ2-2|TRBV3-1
CASSQGPLRAETGELFF
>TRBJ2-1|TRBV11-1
CASSSRIMRGGGSYNEQFF
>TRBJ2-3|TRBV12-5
CASGLVPPTSGGPTSHTQYF
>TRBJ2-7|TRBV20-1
CSARDAISEQYF
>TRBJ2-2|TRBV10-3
CAISESELNTGELFF
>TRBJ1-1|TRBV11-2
CASRLPGPMNTEAFF
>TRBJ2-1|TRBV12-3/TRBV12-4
CASSARTSGPNEQFF
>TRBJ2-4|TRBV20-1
CSARVLLAKNIQYF
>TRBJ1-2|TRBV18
CASSPMEGGYTF
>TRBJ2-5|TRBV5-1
CASNILAGGPGETQYF
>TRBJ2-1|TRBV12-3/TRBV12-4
CASTLRGNEQFF
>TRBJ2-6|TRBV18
CASSQLLIRRSGANVLTF
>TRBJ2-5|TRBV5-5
CASLRQGWETQYF
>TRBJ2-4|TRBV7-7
CASPHRRVAQKNIQYF
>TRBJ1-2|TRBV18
CASSRQGSGSDYGYTF
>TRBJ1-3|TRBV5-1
CASSLGTPSGNTIYF
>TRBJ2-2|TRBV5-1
CASSLETTSNTGELFF
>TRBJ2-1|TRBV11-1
CASRYSGGSSVYYNEQFF
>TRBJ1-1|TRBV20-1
CSATSGRTEAFF
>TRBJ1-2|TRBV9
CASSVTRGRDGYTF
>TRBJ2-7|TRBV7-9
CASSHENRGPYEQYF
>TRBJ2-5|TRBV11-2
CASSLGELASQETQYF
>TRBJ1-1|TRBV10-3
CAISRTGDTEAFF